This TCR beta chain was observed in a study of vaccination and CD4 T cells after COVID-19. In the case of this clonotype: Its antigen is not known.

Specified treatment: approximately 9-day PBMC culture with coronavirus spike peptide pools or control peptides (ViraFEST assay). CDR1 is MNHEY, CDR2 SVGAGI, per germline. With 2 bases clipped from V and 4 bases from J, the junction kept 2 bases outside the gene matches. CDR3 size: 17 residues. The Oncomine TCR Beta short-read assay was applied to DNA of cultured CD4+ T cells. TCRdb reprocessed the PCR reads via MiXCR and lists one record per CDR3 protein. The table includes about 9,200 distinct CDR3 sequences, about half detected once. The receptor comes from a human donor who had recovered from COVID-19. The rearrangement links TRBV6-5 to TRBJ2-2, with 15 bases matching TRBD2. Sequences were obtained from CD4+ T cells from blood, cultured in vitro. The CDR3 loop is CASSYGTSGGSTGELFF. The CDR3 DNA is TGTGCCAGCAGTTACGGGACTAGCGGGGGGAGCACCGGGGAGCTGTTTTTT.